This TCR beta chain came from a study of T cell clonality in common variable immunodeficiency. Study results and caveats: Reportedly, TCR beta sequences from common variable immunodeficiency showed fewer deletions and N-nucleotide insertions.

Assay: immunoSEQ multiplex PCR; the TCRdb copy retains only in-frame clones and omits some. The sample has about 42,000 clones, none seen only once; the top ten hold around 5.8%. This clone came up a few times. The antigen remains unidentified. The CDR3 is cut off 3 residues early in the read; its end comes from the germline J gene. The CDR3 has 13 residues. Per germline, CDR1 GTSNPN and CDR2 SVGIG (reference sequence). V gave up 3 bases and J gave up 5 bases; unmatched junction bases: 0. Of CVID subjects, more than twelve were female and over 25 male, mean age approximately 40. Most patients and controls had Caucasian heritage. Blood samples were heparinized, about 4.5 to 8 ml per donor.

Sequencing used peripheral blood mononuclear cells. The chain uses TRBV30 and TRBJ1-6, with 8 bases fitting TRBD1. The receptor was isolated from a human donor with common variable immunodeficiency. CDR3 DNA, as far as it was read: TGTGCCTGGAGGGACAGGGATAATTCACCC. It specifies CAWRDRDNSP. From start to end, the CDR3 is CAWRDRDNSPLHF.